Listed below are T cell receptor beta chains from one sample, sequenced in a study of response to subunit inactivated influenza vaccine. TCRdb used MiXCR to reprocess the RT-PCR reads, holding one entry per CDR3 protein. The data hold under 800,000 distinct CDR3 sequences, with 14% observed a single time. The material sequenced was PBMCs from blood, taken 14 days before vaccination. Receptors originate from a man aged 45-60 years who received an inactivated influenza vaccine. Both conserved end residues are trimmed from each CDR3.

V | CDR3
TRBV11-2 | ASSLGTGDFSYYGYT
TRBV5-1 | ASSPGTFTDTQY
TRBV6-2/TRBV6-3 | ASTSLGASYNEQF
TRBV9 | ASSPDRVEKLF
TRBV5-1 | ASSLGILEQETQY
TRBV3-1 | ASSRTEREQY
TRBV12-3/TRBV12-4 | ASSDSSYNSPLH
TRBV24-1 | ATSDASTGGYEQY
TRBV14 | ASSHQGGYNSPLH
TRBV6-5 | ASSYFGAVYTEAF
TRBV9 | ASSAALAGGINEQF
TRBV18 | ASSPRLDETQY
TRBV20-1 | SATRSRGLGEKLF
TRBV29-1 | SVAGTGGASSYEQY
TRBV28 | ASSSPGTNEKLF
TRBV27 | ASAPTLGPPTQY
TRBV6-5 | ASSSTGTGVNT
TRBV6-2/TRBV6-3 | ASSRDYTDTQY
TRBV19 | ASSASRVSSYNEQF
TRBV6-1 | ASSEGRGREKLF
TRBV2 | ATWISREQY
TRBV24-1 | ATSDPKETSGIFVYNEQF
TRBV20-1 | SAPGLAGEHRPYEQY
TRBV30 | AWSVIEGISGSYEQY
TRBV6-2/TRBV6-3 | ASSYSGGRRNQPQH
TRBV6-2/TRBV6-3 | ASRRQGANQPQH